One T cell receptor beta chain is described in this entry. The antigen remains undetermined. The CDR3 is 13 amino acids. V lost 6 bases, J lost 7 bases, and 4 bases stayed unmatched. This specimen belongs to a study of post-analysis software for immune sequencing data. Study context: In terms of disease course, relapsing-remitting, secondary progressive and progressive-relapsing multiple sclerosis were included. Study-wide points: Comparison of patients with controls showed a handful of TRBV segments more frequent in patients, TRBV5-6, TRBV5-1 and TRBV20-1 among them. Analysis by F measure revealed that same-batch samples clustered strongly together.

cDNA libraries of TCR beta carried unique molecular identifiers. Between roughly 1 and 10 million T cells gave rise to some 520,000 cDNA molecules. TCRdb reanalysed the PCR reads using MiXCR and keeps one entry per CDR3 protein. The sample contains roughly 620,000 distinct CDR3 sequences, roughly two fifths of which appear only once. The chain links TRBV12-3 or TRBV12-4 to TRBJ2-4; TRBD1 agrees at 9 bases. Sequencing was performed on blood. The receptor's source is a girl under 18 with multiple sclerosis. The CDR3 reads CASRMDRGNIQYF. The CDR3 DNA is TGTGCCAGCAGAATGGACAGGGGCAACATTCAGTACTTC.